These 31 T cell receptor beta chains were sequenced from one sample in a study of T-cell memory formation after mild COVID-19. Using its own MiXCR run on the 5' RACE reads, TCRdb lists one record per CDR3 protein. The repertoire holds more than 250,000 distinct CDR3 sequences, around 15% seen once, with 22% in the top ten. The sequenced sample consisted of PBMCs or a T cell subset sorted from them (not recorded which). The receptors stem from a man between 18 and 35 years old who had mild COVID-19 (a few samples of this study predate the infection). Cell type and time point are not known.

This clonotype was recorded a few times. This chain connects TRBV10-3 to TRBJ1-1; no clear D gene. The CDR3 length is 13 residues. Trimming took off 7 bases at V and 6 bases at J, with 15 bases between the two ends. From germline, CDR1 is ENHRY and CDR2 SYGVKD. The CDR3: CAIIREGGAEAFF. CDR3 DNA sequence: TGTGCCATCATTAGAGAGGGAGGAGCTGAAGCTTTCTTT.

The CDR3 sequence is CASSSTETFRPLHF. The DNA for the CDR3 is TGTGCCAGCAGTTCGACGGAAACATTCAGGCCCCTCCACTTT. J is TRBJ1-6 and V is TRBV25-1; D call uncertain. CDR1 is MGHDK and CDR2 is SYGVNS in the germline V gene. The CDR3 extends over 14 amino acids. V gave up 5 bases and J gave up 13 bases, with 18 bases separating them.

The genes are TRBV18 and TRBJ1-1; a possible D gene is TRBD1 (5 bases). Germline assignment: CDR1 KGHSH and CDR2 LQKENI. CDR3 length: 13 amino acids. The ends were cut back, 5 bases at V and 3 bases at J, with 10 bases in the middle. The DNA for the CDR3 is TGTGCCAGCTCATATCAGGGATACACTGAAGCTTTCTTT. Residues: CASSYQGYTEAFF.

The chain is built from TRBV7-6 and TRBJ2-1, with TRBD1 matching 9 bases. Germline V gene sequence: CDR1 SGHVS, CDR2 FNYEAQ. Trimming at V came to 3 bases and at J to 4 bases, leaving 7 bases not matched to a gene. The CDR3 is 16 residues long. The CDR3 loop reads CASSFIDRGGYNEQFF. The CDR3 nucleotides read TGTGCCAGCAGCTTTATCGACAGGGGGGGTTACAATGAGCAGTTCTTC.

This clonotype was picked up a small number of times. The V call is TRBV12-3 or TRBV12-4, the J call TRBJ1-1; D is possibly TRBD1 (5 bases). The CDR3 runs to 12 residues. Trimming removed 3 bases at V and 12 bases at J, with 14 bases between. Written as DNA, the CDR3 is TGTGCCAGCAGTTTTGGCAGGGAAGCAACTTTCTTT. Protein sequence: CASSFGREATFF.

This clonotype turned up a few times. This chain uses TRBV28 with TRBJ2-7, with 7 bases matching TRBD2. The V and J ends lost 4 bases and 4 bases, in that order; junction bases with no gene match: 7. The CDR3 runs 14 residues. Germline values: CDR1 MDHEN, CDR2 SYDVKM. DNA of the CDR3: TGTGCCAGCAGTTCCCCGGGACTACTTTACGAGCAGTACGTC. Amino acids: CASSSPGLLYEQYV.

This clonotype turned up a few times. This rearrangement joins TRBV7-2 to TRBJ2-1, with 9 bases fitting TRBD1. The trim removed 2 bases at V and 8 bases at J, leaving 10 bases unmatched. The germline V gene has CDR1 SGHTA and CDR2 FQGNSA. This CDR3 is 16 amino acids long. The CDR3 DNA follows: TGTGCCAGCAGCTTACCCCGGGACAGGGTTACCGATGAGCAGTTCTTC. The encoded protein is CASSLPRDRVTDEQFF. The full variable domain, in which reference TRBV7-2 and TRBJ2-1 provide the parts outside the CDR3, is GAGVSQSPSNKVTEKGKDVELRCDPISGHTALYWYRQSLGQGLEFLIYFQGNSAPDKSGLPSDRFSAERTGGSVSTLTIQRTQQEDSAVYLCASSLPRDRVTDEQFFGPGTRLTVL.

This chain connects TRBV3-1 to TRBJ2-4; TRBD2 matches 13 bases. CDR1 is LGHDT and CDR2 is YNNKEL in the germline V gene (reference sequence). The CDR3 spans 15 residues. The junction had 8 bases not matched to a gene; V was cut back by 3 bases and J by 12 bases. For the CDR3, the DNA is TGTGCCAGCAGCCATGGACCGGGACTAGCGGGGTATCAGTACTTC. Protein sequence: CASSHGPGLAGYQYF.

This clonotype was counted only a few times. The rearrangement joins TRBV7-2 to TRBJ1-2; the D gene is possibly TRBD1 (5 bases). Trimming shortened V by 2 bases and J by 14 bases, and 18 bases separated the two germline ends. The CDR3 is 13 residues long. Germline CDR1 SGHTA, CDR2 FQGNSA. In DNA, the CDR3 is TGTGCCAGCAGCTTATGGTCCTCACCGGGGGTTACCTTC. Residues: CASSLWSSPGVTF.

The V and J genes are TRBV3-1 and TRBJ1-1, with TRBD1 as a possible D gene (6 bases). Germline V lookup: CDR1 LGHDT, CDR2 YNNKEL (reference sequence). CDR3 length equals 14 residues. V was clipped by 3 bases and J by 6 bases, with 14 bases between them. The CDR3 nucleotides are TGTGCCAGCAGCCACCTGACAGGTGAGGCTGAAGCTTTCTTT. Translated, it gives CASSHLTGEAEAFF.

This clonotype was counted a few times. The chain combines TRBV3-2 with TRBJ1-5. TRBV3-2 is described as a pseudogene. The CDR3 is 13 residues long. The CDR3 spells CASSHWSNQPQHF. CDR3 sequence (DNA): TGTGCCAGCAGCCACTGGAGCAATCAGCCCCAGCATTTT.

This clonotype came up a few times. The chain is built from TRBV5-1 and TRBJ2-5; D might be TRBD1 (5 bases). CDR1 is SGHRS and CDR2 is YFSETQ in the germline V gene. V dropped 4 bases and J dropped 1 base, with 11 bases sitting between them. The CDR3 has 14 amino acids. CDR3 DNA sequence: TGCGCCAGCAGCGAAGGGGCAATCCAAGAGACCCAGTACTTC. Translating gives CASSEGAIQETQYF.

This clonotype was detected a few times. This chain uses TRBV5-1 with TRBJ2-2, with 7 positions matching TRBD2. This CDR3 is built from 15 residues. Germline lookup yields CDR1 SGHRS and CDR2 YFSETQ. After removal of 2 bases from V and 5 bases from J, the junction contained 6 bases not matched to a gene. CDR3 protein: CASSFSGAGTGELFF. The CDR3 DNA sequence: TGCGCCAGCAGCTTCAGCGGGGCCGGAACCGGGGAGCTGTTTTTT.

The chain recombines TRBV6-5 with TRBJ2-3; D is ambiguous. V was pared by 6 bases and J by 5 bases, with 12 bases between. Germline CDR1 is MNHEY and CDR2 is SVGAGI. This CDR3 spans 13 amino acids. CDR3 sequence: CASRPHNRDTQYF. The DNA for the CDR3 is TGTGCCAGCAGACCCCACAACAGAGATACGCAGTATTTT.

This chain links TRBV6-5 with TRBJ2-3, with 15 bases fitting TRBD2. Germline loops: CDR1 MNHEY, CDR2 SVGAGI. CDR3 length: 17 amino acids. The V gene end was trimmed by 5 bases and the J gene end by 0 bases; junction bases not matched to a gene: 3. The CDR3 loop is CASSKGLAGGSTDTQYF. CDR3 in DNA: TGTGCCAGCAGTAAGGGACTAGCGGGGGGAAGCACAGATACGCAGTATTTT.

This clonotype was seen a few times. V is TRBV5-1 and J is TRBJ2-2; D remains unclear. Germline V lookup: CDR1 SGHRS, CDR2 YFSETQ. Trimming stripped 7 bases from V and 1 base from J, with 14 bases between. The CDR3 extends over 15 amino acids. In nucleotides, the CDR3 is TGCGCCAGCGACCCAGACGGTTTGAACACCGGGGAGCTGTTTTTT. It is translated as CASDPDGLNTGELFF.

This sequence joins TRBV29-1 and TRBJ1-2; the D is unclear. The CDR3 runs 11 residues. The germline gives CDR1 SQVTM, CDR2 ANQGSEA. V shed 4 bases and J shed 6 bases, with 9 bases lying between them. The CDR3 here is CSVGRGNGYTF. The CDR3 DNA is TGCAGCGTTGGGAGAGGGAATGGCTACACCTTC.

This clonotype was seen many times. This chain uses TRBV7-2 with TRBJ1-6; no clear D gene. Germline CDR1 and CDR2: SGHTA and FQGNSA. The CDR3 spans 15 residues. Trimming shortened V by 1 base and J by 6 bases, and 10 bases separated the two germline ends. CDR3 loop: CASSLGTRINSPLHF. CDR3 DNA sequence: TGTGCCAGCAGCTTAGGCACAAGGATTAATTCACCCCTCCACTTT.

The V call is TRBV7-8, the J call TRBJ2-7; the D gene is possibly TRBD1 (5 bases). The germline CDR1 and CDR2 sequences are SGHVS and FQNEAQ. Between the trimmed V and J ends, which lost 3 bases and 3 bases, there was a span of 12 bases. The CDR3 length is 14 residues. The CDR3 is CASSLGPVSYEQYV. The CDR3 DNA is TGTGCCAGCAGCTTGGGGCCGGTTAGCTACGAGCAGTACGTC.

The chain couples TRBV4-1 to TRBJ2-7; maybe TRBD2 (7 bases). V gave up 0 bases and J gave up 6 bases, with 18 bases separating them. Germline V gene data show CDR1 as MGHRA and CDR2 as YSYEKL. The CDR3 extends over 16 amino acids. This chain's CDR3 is CASSQEAGALPGEQYF. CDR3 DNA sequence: TGCGCCAGCAGCCAAGAGGCGGGGGCTCTTCCAGGCGAGCAGTACTTC.

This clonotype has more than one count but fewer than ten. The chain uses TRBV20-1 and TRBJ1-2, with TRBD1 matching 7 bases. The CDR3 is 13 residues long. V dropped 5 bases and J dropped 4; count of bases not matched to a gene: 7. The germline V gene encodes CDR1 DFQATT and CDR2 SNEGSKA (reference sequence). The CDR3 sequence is CSARQGEGYGYTF. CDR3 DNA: TGCAGTGCTCGACAGGGAGAGGGCTATGGCTACACCTTC.

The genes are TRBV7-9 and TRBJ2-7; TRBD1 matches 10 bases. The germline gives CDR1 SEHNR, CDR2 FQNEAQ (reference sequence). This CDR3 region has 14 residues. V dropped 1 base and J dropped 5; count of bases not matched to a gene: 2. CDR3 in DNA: TGTGCCAGCAGCTTAGAAGGGACAGGGGACGAGCAGTACGTC. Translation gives CASSLEGTGDEQYV.

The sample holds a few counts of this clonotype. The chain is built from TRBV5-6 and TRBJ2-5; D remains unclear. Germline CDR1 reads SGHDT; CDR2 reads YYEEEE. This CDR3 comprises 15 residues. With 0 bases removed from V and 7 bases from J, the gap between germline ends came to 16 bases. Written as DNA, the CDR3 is TGTGCCAGCAGCTTGGTGACCCACCGCGATCCGACCCAGTACTTC. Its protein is CASSLVTHRDPTQYF.

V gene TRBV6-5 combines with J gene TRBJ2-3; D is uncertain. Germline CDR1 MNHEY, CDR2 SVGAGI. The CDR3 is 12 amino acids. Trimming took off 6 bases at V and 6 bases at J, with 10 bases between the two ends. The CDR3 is CASRESFDTQYF. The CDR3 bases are TGTGCCAGCAGAGAGTCCTTCGATACGCAGTATTTT.

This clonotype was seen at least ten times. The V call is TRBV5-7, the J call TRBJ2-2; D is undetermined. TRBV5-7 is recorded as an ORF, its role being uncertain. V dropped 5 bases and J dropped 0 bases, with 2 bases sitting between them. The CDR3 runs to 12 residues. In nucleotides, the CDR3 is TGTGCCAGCAGAACGAACACCGGGGAGCTGTTTTTT. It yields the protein CASRTNTGELFF.

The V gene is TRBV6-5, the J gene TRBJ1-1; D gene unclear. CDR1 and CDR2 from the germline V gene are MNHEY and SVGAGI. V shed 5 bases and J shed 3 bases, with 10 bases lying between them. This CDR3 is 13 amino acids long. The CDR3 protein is CASSRAGYTEAFF. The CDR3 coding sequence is TGTGCCAGCAGTCGGGCGGGCTACACTGAAGCTTTCTTT.

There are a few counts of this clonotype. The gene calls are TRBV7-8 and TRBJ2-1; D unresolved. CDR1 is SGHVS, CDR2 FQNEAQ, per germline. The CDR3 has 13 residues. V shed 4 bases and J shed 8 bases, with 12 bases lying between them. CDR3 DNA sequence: TGTGCCAGCAGCTCACCCATAGGTGATGAGCAGTTCTTC. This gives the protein CASSSPIGDEQFF. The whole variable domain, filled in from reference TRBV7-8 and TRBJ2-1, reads GAGVSQSPRYKVAKRGQDVALRCDPISGHVSLFWYQQALGQGPEFLTYFQNEAQLDKSGLPSDRFFAERPEGSVSTLKIQRTQQEDSAVYLCASSSPIGDEQFFGPGTRLTVL.

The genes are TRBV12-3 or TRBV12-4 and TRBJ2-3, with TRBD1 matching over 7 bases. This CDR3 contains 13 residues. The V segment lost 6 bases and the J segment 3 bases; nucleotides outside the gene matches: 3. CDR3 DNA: TGTGCCAGCAGGGCACAGGGGACAGATACGCAGTATTTT. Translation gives CASRAQGTDTQYF.

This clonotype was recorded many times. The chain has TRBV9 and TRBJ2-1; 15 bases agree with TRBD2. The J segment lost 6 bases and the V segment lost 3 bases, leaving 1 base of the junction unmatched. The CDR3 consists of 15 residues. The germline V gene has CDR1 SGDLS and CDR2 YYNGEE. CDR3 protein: CASSGGLAGGNEQFF. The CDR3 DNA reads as TGTGCCAGCAGCGGGGGACTAGCGGGGGGCAATGAGCAGTTCTTC.

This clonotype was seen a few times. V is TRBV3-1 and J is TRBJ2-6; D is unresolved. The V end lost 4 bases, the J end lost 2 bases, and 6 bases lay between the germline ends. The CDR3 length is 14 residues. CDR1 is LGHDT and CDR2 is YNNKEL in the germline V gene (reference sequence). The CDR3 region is CASSRAAGANVLTF. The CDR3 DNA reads TGTGCCAGCAGCCGGGCGGCTGGGGCCAACGTCCTGACTTTC.

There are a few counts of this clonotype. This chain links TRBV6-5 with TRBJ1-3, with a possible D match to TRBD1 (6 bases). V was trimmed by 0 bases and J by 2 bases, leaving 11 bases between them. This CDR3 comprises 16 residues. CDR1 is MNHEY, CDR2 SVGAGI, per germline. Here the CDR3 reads CASSYSSGVPGNTIYF. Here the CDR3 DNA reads TGTGCCAGCAGTTACTCGTCAGGGGTTCCTGGAAACACCATATATTTT.